Shown below are 6 T cell receptor beta chains from a single sample sequenced in a study of blood T cell repertoires in COVID-19. The data were produced by immunoSEQ multiplex PCR, yet TCRdb's version contains in-frame clones alone and is incomplete. The data contain 120,000 or so clones, about four fifths of them singletons. Sequencing was performed on peripheral blood. These receptors all stem from a human donor in a cohort sampled during active COVID-19.

The genes are TRBV15 and TRBJ2-3, with D possibly matching TRBD1 (6 bases). The CDR3 has 15 amino acids. Trimming took 3 bases from V and 5 from J, leaving 15 bases between them. Germline-derived CDR1 and CDR2 are LNHNV and YYDKDF (reference sequence). The CDR3 here is CATSSARGAGDTQYF. CDR3 bases: TGTGCCACCAGCAGTGCCAGGGGCGCGGGAGATACGCAGTATTTT.

This chain connects TRBV7-9 to TRBJ1-3, with D possibly being TRBD1 (5 bases). The CDR3 has 17 amino acids. Trimming stripped 3 bases from V and 4 bases from J, with 19 bases between. CDR1 is SEHNR, CDR2 FQNEAQ, per germline (reference sequence). CDR3 coding DNA: TGTGCCAGCAGCTTGGGTGGGGCCCAGATACGAGGAAACACCATATATTTT. The encoded protein is CASSLGGAQIRGNTIYF.

This clone showed up just once. V and J are TRBV5-1 and TRBJ1-6; 7 bases are shared with TRBD1. Germline V CDR1 and CDR2: SGHRS, YFSETQ. The CDR3 is 15 residues long. Germline trimming cut 0 bases from V and 13 bases from J; bases unmatched to any gene: 10. The CDR3 spells CASSLGETGNLPLHF. DNA for the CDR3: TGCGCCAGCAGCTTGGGGGAGACAGGGAATTTGCCCCTCCACTTT.

The chain carries TRBV6-5 and TRBJ2-5, with D possibly being TRBD2 (6 bases). This CDR3 spans 16 amino acids. Germline V gene sequence: CDR1 MNHEY, CDR2 SVGAGI. Trimming pared 2 bases from V and 5 bases from J, leaving 18 bases between. CDR3 DNA: TGTGCCAGCAGTTACAACGAGGCGGCGGGGCGGGAGACCCAGTACTTC. Protein sequence: CASSYNEAAGRETQYF.

CDR3 bases: TGTGCCAGCAGCTCTATTTCAACCGGGGAGCTGTTTTTT. Residues: CASSSISTGELFF. This chain uses TRBV5-6 with TRBJ2-2; D uncertain. This CDR3 is 13 amino acids long. Germline V gene sequence: CDR1 SGHDT, CDR2 YYEEEE. The germline V and J ends were trimmed by 3 bases and 5 bases, with 8 bases remaining between them.

V is TRBV5-6 and J is TRBJ2-7; 7 positions match TRBD1. From germline, CDR1 is SGHDT and CDR2 YYEEEE. Trimming at V came to 1 base and at J to 2 bases, leaving 3 bases not matched to a gene. The CDR3 runs to 14 residues. DNA for the CDR3: TGTGCCAGCAGCTTGTGGCAGGGGGCCTACGAGCAGTACTTC. Protein product: CASSLWQGAYEQYF.